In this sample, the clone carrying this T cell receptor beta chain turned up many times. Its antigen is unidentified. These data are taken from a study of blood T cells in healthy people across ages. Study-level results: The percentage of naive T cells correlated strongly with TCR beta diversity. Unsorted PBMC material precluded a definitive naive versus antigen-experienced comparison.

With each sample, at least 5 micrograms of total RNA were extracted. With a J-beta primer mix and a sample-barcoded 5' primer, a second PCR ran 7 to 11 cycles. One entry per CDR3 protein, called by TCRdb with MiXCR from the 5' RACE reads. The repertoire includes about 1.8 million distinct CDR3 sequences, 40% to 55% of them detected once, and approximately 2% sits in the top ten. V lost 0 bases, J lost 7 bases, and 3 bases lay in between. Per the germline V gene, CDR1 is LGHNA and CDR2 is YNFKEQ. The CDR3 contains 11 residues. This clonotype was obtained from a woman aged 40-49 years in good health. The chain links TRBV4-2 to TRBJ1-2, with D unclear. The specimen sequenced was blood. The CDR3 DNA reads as TGTGCCAGCAGCCAAGATGGTGGCTACACCTTC. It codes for CASSQDGGYTF.